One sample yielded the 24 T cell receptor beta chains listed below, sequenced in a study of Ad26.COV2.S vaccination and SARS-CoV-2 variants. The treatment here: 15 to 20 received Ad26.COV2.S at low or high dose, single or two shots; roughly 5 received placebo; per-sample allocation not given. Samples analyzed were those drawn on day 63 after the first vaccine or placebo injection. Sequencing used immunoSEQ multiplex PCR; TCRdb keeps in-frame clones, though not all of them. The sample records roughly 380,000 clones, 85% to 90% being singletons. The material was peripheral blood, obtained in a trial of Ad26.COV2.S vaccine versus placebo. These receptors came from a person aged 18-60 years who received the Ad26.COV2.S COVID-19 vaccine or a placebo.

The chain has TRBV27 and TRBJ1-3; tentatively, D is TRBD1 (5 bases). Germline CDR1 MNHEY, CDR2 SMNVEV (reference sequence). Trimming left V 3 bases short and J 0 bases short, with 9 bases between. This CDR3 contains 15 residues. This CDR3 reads CASSLTALSGNTIYF. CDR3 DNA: TGTGCCAGCAGTTTGACAGCGCTCTCTGGAAACACCATATATTTT.

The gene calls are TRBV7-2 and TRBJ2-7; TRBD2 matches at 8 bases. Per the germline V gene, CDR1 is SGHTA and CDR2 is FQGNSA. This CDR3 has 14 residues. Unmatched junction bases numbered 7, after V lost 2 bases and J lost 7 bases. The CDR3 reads CASSLTGGRREQYF. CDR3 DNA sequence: TGTGCCAGCAGCTTAACGGGGGGGCGTAGAGAGCAGTACTTC.

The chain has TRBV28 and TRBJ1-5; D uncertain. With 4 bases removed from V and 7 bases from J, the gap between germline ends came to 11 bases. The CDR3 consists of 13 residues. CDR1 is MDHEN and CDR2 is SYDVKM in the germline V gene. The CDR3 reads CASSYSQGQPQHF. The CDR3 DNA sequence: TGTGCCAGCAGTTACTCCCAAGGGCAGCCCCAGCATTTT.

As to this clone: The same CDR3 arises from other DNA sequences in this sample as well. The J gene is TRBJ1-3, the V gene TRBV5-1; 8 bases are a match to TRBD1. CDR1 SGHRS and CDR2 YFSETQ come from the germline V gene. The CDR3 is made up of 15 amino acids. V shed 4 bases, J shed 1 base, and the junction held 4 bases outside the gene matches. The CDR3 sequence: CASSLWTGSGNTIYF. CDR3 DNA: TGCGCCAGCAGCCTTTGGACAGGGTCTGGAAACACCATATATTTT.

DNA for the CDR3: TGTGCCAGCAGCAGCGCGGGACTCACGATGGAGACCCAGTACTTC. Protein: CASSSAGLTMETQYF. The genes are TRBV5-8 and TRBJ2-5; tentatively, D is TRBD2 (6 bases). The CDR3 covers 15 residues. Trimming stripped 4 bases from V and 5 bases from J, with 18 bases between. Per the germline V gene, CDR1 is SGHTS and CDR2 is YDEGEE.

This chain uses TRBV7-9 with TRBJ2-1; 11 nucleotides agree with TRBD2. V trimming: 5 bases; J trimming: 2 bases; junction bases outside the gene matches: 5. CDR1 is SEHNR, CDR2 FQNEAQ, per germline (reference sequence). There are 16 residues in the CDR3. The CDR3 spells CASSMIAGGPYNEQFF. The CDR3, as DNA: TGTGCCAGCAGCATGATAGCGGGGGGGCCCTACAATGAGCAGTTCTTC.

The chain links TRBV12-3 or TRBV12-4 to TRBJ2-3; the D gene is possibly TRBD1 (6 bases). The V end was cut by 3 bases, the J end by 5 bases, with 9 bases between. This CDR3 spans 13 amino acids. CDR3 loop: CASSFRGKDTQYF. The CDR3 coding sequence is TGTGCCAGCAGTTTTAGGGGGAAAGATACGCAGTATTTT.

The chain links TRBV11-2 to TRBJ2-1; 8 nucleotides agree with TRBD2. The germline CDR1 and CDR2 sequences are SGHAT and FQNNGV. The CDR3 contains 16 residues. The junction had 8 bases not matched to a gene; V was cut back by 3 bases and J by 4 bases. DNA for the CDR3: TGTGCCAGCAGCTTTGTGCCGGGGGGGCGATACAATGAGCAGTTCTTC. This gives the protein CASSFVPGGRYNEQFF. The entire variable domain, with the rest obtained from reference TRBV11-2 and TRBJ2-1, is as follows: EAGVAQSPRYKIIEKRQSVAFWCNPISGHATLYWYQQILGQGPKLLIQFQNNGVVDDSQLPKDRFSAERLKGVDSTLKIQPAKLEDSAVYLCASSFVPGGRYNEQFFGPGTRLTVL.

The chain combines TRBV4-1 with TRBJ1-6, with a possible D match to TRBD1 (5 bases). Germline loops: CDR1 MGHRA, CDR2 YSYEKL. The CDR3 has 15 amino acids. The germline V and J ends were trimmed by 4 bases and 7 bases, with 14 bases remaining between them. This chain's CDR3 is CASSRLDGGNSPLHF. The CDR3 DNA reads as TGCGCCAGCAGCCGTCTTGATGGGGGAAATTCACCCCTCCACTTT.

CDR3 bases: TGTGCCTGGAGGTCAATGAACCCGGCTGAAGCTTTCTTT. Translation gives CAWRSMNPAEAFF. The chain employs TRBV30 and TRBJ1-1; no reliable D call. This CDR3 is built from 13 residues. Trimming stripped 3 bases from V and 6 bases from J, with 14 bases between. Germline-derived CDR1 and CDR2 are GTSNPN and SVGIG (reference sequence).

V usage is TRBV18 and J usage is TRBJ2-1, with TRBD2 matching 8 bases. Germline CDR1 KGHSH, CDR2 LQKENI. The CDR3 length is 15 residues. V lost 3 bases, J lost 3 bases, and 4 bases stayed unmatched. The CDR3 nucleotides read TGTGCCAGCTCACCCGGGACTAGTTTCTACAATGAGCAGTTCTTC. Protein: CASSPGTSFYNEQFF.

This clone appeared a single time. As DNA, the CDR3 is TGCGCCAGCAGCGTGTCGAGACCTAGTTTGGAGCAGTACTTC. It encodes CASSVSRPSLEQYF. V is TRBV5-1 and J is TRBJ2-7, with D unclear. Trimming pared 4 bases from V and 7 bases from J, leaving 18 bases between. The CDR3 spans 14 residues. Germline V gene lookup returns CDR1 SGHRS and CDR2 YFSETQ.

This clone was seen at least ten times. The CDR3 bases are TGTGCCAGCAGCTTGGACAGGGGATATAATTCACCCCTCCACTTT. This translates into CASSLDRGYNSPLHF. The chain uses TRBV5-4 and TRBJ1-6, with 7 bases that match TRBD1. This CDR3 is 15 amino acids long. Germline V CDR1 and CDR2: SGHNT, YYREEE (reference sequence). The V segment lost 0 bases and the J segment 4 bases; nucleotides outside the gene matches: 1. Combining the CDR3 with reference TRBV5-4 and TRBJ1-6 gives the whole variable domain ETGVTQSPTHLIKTRGQQVTLRCSSQSGHNTVSWYQQALGQGPQFIFQYYREEENGRGNFPPRFSGLQFPNYSSELNVNALELDDSALYLCASSLDRGYNSPLHFGNGTRLTVT.

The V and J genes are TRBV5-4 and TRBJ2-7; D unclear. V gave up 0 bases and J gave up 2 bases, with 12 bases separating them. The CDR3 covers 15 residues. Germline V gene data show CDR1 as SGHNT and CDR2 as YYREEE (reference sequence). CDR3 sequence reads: CASSLALSAAYEQYF. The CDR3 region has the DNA TGTGCCAGCAGCTTGGCCTTGTCGGCGGCCTACGAGCAGTACTTC.

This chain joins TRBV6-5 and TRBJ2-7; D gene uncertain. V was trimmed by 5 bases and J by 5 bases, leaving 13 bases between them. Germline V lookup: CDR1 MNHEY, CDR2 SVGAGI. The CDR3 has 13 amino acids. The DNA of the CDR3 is TGTGCCAGCAGTCCAACACTGAACCACGAGCAGTACTTC. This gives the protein CASSPTLNHEQYF.

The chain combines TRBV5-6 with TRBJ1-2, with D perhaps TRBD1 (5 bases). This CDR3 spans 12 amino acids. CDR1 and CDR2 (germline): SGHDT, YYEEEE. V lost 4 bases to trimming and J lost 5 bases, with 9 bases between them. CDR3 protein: CASSEGRYGYTF. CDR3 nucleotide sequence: TGTGCCAGCAGCGAGGGGAGGTATGGCTACACCTTC. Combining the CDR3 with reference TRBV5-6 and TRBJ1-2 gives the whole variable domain DAGVTQSPTHLIKTRGQQVTLRCSPKSGHDTVSWYQQALGQGPQFIFQYYEEEERQRGNFPDRFSGHQFPNYSSELNVNALLLGDSALYLCASSEGRYGYTFGSGTRLTVV.

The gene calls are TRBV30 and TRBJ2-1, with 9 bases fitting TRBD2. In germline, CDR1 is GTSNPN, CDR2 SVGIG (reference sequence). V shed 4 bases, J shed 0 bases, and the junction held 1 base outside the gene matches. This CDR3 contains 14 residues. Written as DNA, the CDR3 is TGTGCCTGGATTAGCGGGAGCTCCTACAATGAGCAGTTCTTC. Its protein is CAWISGSSYNEQFF.

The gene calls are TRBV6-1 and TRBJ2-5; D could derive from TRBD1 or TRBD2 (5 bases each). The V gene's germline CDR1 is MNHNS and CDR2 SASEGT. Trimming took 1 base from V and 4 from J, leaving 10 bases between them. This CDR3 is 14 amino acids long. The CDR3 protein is CASSEVLGTETQYF. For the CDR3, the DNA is TGTGCCAGCAGTGAAGTTCTGGGGACAGAGACCCAGTACTTC.

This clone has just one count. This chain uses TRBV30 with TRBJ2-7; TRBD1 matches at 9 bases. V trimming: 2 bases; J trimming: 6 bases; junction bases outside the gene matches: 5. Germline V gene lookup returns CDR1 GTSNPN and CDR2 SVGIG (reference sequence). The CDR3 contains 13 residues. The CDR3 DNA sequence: TGTGCCTGGAGTCCCGGGACAGGGACCGAGCAGTACTTC. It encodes CAWSPGTGTEQYF.

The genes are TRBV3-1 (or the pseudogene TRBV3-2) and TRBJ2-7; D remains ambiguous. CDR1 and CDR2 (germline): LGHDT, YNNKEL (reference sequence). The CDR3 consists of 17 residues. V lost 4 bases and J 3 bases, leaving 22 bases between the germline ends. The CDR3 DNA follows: TGTGCCAGCAGCCCCATCCACCCACCTAGAGAAGTCTACGAGCAGTACTTC. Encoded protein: CASSPIHPPREVYEQYF.

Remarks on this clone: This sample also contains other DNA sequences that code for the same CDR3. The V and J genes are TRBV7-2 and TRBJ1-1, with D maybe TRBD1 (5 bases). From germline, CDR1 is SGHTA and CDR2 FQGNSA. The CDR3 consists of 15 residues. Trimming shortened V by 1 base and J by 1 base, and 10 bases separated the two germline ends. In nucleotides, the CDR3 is TGTGCCAGCAGCTTAGGTGGGGCAGGGAACACTGAAGCTTTCTTT. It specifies CASSLGGAGNTEAFF.

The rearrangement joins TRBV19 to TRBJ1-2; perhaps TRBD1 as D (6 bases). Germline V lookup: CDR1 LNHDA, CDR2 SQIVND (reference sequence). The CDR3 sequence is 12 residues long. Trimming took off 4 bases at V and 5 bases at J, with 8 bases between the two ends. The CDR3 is CASSTTGYGYTF. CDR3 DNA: TGTGCCAGTAGTACAACAGGGTATGGCTACACCTTC. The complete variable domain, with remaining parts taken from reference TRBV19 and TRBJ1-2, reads DGGITQSPKYLFRKEGQNVTLSCEQNLNHDAMYWYRQDPGQGLRLIYYSQIVNDFQKGDIAEGYSVSREKKESFPLTVTSAQKNPTAFYLCASSTTGYGYTFGSGTRLTVV.

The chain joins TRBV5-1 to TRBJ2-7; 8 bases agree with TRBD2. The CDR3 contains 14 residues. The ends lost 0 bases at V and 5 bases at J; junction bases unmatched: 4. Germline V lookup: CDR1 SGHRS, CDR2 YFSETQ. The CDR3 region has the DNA TGCGCCAGCAGCTTGGCGGGGGGGCTGGACGAGCAGTACTTC. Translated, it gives CASSLAGGLDEQYF.

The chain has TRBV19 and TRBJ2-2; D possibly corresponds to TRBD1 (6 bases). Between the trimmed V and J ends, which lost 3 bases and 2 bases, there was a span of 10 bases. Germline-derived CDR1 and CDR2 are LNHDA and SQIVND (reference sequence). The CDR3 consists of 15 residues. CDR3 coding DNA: TGTGCCAGTAGTATGTCGGACAGAAACACCGGGGAGCTGTTTTTT. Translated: CASSMSDRNTGELFF.